One and the same sample provided the 31 T cell receptor beta chains below, sequenced in a study of control samples from healthy donors and cancer patients (dated by TCRdb to 2020 to 2021). The library relied on the immunoSEQ multiplex PCR assay. TCRdb carries this immuneACCESS record with in-frame sequences only. Its versions omit some clonotypes, under half of them owing to an unresolved V gene in the studies checked, with the rest unexplained. This sample is represented by more than 45,000 clones; about 93% of them were singletons. About 20% of the sample belongs to the ten largest clones. The sequenced material came from PBMCs. These receptors were collected from a woman between 45 and 60 years old with head and neck cancer.

V and J are TRBV7-2 and TRBJ1-1; D gene uncertain. The CDR3 contains 13 residues. From germline, CDR1 is SGHTA and CDR2 FQGNSA. V was shortened by 2 bases and J by 4 bases, with 8 bases between the two germline ends. In DNA, the CDR3 is TGTGCCAGCAGCTTATTTTCTACCACTGAAGCTTTCTTT. Translation: CASSLFSTTEAFF.

V usage is TRBV2 and J usage is TRBJ2-7, with D unclear. CDR1 SNHLY and CDR2 FYNNEI come from the germline V gene. The CDR3 extends over 13 amino acids. The ends were cut back, 7 bases at V and 3 bases at J, with 13 bases in the middle. Here the CDR3 reads CASTPDANYEQYF. The CDR3, as DNA: TGTGCCAGCACCCCGGACGCCAACTACGAGCAGTACTTC.

This chain joins TRBV10-3 and TRBJ2-6, with TRBD2 as a possible D gene (6 bases). The CDR3 length is 15 residues. With 3 bases removed from V and 4 bases from J, the gap between germline ends came to 10 bases. The V gene's germline CDR1 is ENHRY and CDR2 SYGVKD. CDR3 protein: CAISDAGRGANVLTF. CDR3 in DNA: TGTGCCATCAGTGACGCGGGGCGGGGGGCCAACGTCCTGACTTTC.

V and J are TRBV5-1 and TRBJ1-1, with a possible D match to TRBD1 (5 bases). This CDR3 comprises 14 residues. Germline CDR1 reads SGHRS; CDR2 reads YFSETQ. Trimming pared 1 base from V and 3 bases from J, leaving 10 bases between. The CDR3 nucleotides read TGCGCCAGCAGCTTGAACAGGTGGGACACTGAAGCTTTCTTT. Protein product: CASSLNRWDTEAFF.

This CDR3 is CASSLSLGTTEAFF. In nucleotides, the CDR3 is TGCGCCAGCAGCTTGTCACTTGGAACCACTGAAGCTTTCTTT. The chain combines TRBV5-1 with TRBJ1-1; D gene uncertain. V was pared by 1 base and J by 4 bases, with 11 bases between. The CDR3 consists of 14 residues. Germline V gene data show CDR1 as SGHRS and CDR2 as YFSETQ.

The chain joins TRBV29-1 to TRBJ1-1; TRBD1 matches at 8 bases. CDR3 length: 13 residues. Germline assignment: CDR1 SQVTM and CDR2 ANQGSEA. V gave up 4 bases and J gave up 4 bases; unmatched junction bases: 5. The CDR3 sequence is CSVATGGSTEAFF. The CDR3 bases are TGCAGCGTTGCTACAGGGGGAAGCACTGAAGCTTTCTTT.

V and J are TRBV5-4 and TRBJ1-3; D ambiguous. CDR3 size: 15 residues. V shed 0 bases and J shed 1 base, with 8 bases lying between them. CDR1 SGHNT and CDR2 YYREEE come from the germline V gene (reference sequence). As DNA, the CDR3 is TGTGCCAGCAGCTTGGGACAATTTTCTGGAAACACCATATATTTT. This codes for CASSLGQFSGNTIYF.

This chain uses TRBV7-8 with TRBJ2-3, with TRBD2 matching over 14 bases. The CDR3 spans 17 residues. The germline V gene encodes CDR1 SGHVS and CDR2 FQNEAQ. Trimming took 3 bases from V and 4 from J; bases not matched to a gene: 6. Written as DNA, the CDR3 is TGTGCCAGCAGCTTCTCCAGACTAGCGGGGGGGCCAGATACGCAGTATTTT. Its protein product is CASSFSRLAGGPDTQYF.

Details on this clone: The sample has other DNA sequences that encode this CDR3 too. The V call is TRBV27, the J call TRBJ1-5; D gene uncertain. Trimming left V 3 bases short and J 4 bases short, with 7 bases between. Germline V gives CDR1 MNHEY, CDR2 SMNVEV (reference sequence). The CDR3 spans 13 residues. The CDR3 protein is CASSFSENQPQHF. CDR3 coding DNA: TGTGCCAGCAGTTTTTCGGAGAATCAGCCCCAGCATTTT.

CDR3 sequence reads: CASVAQDYGYTF. DNA for the CDR3: TGTGCCAGCGTTGCTCAGGACTATGGCTACACCTTC. The chain recombines TRBV2 with TRBJ1-2; D gene ambiguous. Germline V gives CDR1 SNHLY, CDR2 FYNNEI. V lost 8 bases, J lost 3 bases, and 10 bases lay in between. The CDR3 consists of 12 residues.

This chain connects TRBV27 to TRBJ1-4, with D unclear. This CDR3 has 14 residues. Deletions cut 2 bases from V and 3 bases from J, with 7 bases between. CDR1 and CDR2 from the germline V gene are MNHEY and SMNVEV (reference sequence). In DNA form, the CDR3 reads TGTGCCAGCAGTTTACACGGAGCTAATGAAAAACTGTTTTTT. As protein: CASSLHGANEKLFF. Full variable domain (outside the CDR3, taken from reference TRBV27 and TRBJ1-4): EAQVTQNPRYLITVTGKKLTVTCSQNMNHEYMSWYRQDPGLGLRQIYYSMNVEVTDKGDVPEGYKVSRKEKRNFPLILESPSPNQTSLYFCASSLHGANEKLFFGSGTQLSVL.

This clone was observed a single time. The chain employs TRBV15 and TRBJ1-3; D remains unclear. Germline CDR1 LNHNV, CDR2 YYDKDF (reference sequence). The CDR3 is 17 amino acids. Trimming stripped 3 bases from V and 0 bases from J, with 15 bases between. CDR3 protein: CATSSPPTPNSGNTIYF. CDR3 DNA: TGTGCCACCAGCAGTCCCCCGACTCCCAACTCTGGAAACACCATATATTTT.

The rearrangement links TRBV19 to TRBJ1-5, with 7 nucleotides matching TRBD1. The CDR3 sequence is 14 residues long. V lost 3 bases, J lost 4 bases, and 3 bases stayed unmatched. CDR1 and CDR2 from the germline V gene are LNHDA and SQIVND (reference sequence). For the CDR3, the DNA is TGTGCCAGTAGTATGGGCAGGGGGAATCAGCCCCAGCATTTT. It codes for CASSMGRGNQPQHF.

The J gene is TRBJ1-4, the V gene TRBV18; no clear D gene. V lost 1 base and J 0 bases, leaving 6 bases between the germline ends. The germline CDR1 and CDR2 sequences are KGHSH and LQKENI. There are 15 residues in the CDR3. This CDR3 is CASSPLESTNEKLFF. For the CDR3, the DNA is TGTGCCAGCTCACCACTGGAATCAACTAATGAAAAACTGTTTTTT.

The chain joins TRBV30 to TRBJ1-1; weak D call: TRBD1 (5 bases). The V gene's germline CDR1 is GTSNPN and CDR2 SVGIG (reference sequence). V dropped 5 bases and J dropped 1 base, with 17 bases sitting between them. This CDR3 is 15 amino acids long. CDR3 loop: CAWGRRGAGNTEAFF. The CDR3 DNA reads TGTGCCTGGGGCAGAAGGGGAGCGGGGAACACTGAAGCTTTCTTT.

In DNA, the CDR3 is TGTGCCAGCAGCCAATACGGGAACACTGAAGCTTTCTTT. This gives the protein CASSQYGNTEAFF. The V call is TRBV14, the J call TRBJ1-1; D uncertain. The germline CDR1 and CDR2 sequences are SGHDN and FVKESK. The V gene lost 2 bases and the J gene lost 1 base, with 5 bases spanning the gap. The CDR3 is 13 amino acids.

This clone was counted only a few times. J is TRBJ2-7 and V is TRBV4-1; D remains unclear. The CDR3 consists of 13 residues. Trimming took 3 bases from V and 2 from J, leaving 8 bases between them. From germline, CDR1 is MGHRA and CDR2 YSYEKL. The CDR3 is CASSHTVAYEQYF. In DNA, the CDR3 is TGCGCCAGCAGCCACACGGTGGCCTACGAGCAGTACTTC.

V usage is TRBV14 and J usage is TRBJ2-2; TRBD1 matches at 10 bases. Germline V CDR1 and CDR2: SGHDN, FVKESK. V shed 1 base and J 6 bases; nucleotides not matched to a gene: 5. CDR3 size: 16 residues. CDR3 DNA: TGTGCCAGCAGCCAAGGACAGGGGGCGATCTCCGGGGAGCTGTTTTTT. Amino acids: CASSQGQGAISGELFF.

The J gene is TRBJ2-5, the V gene TRBV6-6; D perhaps matches TRBD2 (6 bases). The CDR3 is made up of 16 amino acids. Germline-derived CDR1 and CDR2 are MNHNY and SVGAGI (reference sequence). The ends were cut back, 4 bases at V and 2 bases at J, with 17 bases in the middle. CDR3 region: CASSSTPAGGQETQYF. In DNA, the CDR3 is TGTGCCAGCAGTTCAACGCCCGCTGGGGGGCAAGAGACCCAGTACTTC.

The chain links TRBV28 to TRBJ1-3; 7 nucleotides line up with TRBD1. J lost 2 bases, V lost 9 bases, and 4 bases had no gene match. CDR1 is MDHEN and CDR2 is SYDVKM in the germline V gene. The CDR3 runs to 13 residues. CDR3 region: CASRGGTGNTIYF. CDR3 nucleotides: TGTGCCAGTCGAGGGGGCACTGGAAACACCATATATTTT.

The chain is built from TRBV28 and TRBJ1-2; 9 bases match TRBD1. The CDR3 sequence is 15 residues long. Germline CDR1 MDHEN, CDR2 SYDVKM. The J segment lost 8 bases and the V segment lost 4 bases, leaving 11 bases of the junction unmatched. CDR3 nucleotide sequence: TGTGCCAGCAGTTCGCTGATCCGGGACAGGGACGGCTACACCTTC. Protein sequence: CASSSLIRDRDGYTF.

This chain links TRBV2 with TRBJ1-5; D is undetermined. The CDR3 loop spans 13 amino acids. Germline V lookup: CDR1 SNHLY, CDR2 FYNNEI. V dropped 4 bases and J dropped 7 bases, with 11 bases sitting between them. The CDR3 sequence: CASSGGVGQPQHF. For the CDR3, the DNA is TGTGCCAGCAGTGGCGGGGTGGGGCAGCCCCAGCATTTT.

This chain connects TRBV5-6 to TRBJ1-5; D is unclear. The CDR3 extends over 14 amino acids. Germline CDR1 and CDR2: SGHDT and YYEEEE. With 0 bases removed from V and 3 bases from J, the gap between germline ends came to 7 bases. The CDR3 loop is CASSLGYFNQPQHF. The CDR3 nucleotides are TGTGCCAGCAGCTTGGGATATTTCAATCAGCCCCAGCATTTT.

The gene calls are TRBV11-2 and TRBJ2-7; 8 bases match TRBD1. V lost 0 bases to trimming and J lost 4 bases; unmatched junction nucleotides: 5. CDR3 size: 15 residues. Germline assignment: CDR1 SGHAT and CDR2 FQNNGV. The CDR3 loop is CASSLDRTGGYEQYF. CDR3 nucleotide sequence: TGTGCCAGCAGCTTAGATCGAACAGGGGGTTACGAGCAGTACTTC.

This chain connects TRBV4-1 to TRBJ2-5; 9 positions agree with TRBD1. The junction had 14 bases not matched to a gene; V was cut back by 4 bases and J by 5 bases. The CDR3 sequence is 17 residues long. Germline lookup yields CDR1 MGHRA and CDR2 YSYEKL. CDR3 sequence (DNA): TGCGCCAGCAGCCCTTGGGACAGGGCCAACATGGGGGAGACCCAGTACTTC. It specifies CASSPWDRANMGETQYF.

V and J are TRBV6-1 and TRBJ1-5; no firm D call. The CDR3 length is 14 residues. Deletions cut 3 bases from V and 0 bases from J, with 6 bases between. From germline, CDR1 is MNHNS and CDR2 SASEGT. CDR3 amino acids: CASSELYSNQPQHF. In DNA, the CDR3 is TGTGCCAGCAGTGAGCTATATAGCAATCAGCCCCAGCATTTT.

The CDR3 bases are TGTGCCAGCAAGGGCAAACCACTCACCGGGGAGCTGTTTTTT. Residues: CASKGKPLTGELFF. This rearrangement joins TRBV6-5 to TRBJ2-2, with unresolved D. The germline V gene has CDR1 MNHEY and CDR2 SVGAGI. V shed 7 bases and J shed 4 bases, with 13 bases lying between them. CDR3 size: 14 residues.

The V gene is TRBV7-9, the J gene TRBJ2-1; D may match TRBD1 or TRBD2 (5 bases each). Germline values: CDR1 SEHNR, CDR2 FQNEAQ (reference sequence). The CDR3 has 17 amino acids. V lost 2 bases, J lost 7 bases, and 21 bases lay in between. The CDR3 spells CASSLPPPGPIPNEQFF. CDR3 nucleotide sequence: TGTGCCAGCAGCTTACCCCCTCCGGGACCCATCCCAAATGAGCAGTTCTTC.

V and J are TRBV11-2 and TRBJ2-3; 7 nucleotides line up with TRBD1. From germline, CDR1 is SGHAT and CDR2 FQNNGV. Trimming took 6 bases from V and 3 from J; bases not matched to a gene: 9. The CDR3 extends over 15 amino acids. CDR3 DNA sequence: TGTGCCAGCAGTCCCCAGGGGGTTAGTACAGATACGCAGTATTTT. Translated: CASSPQGVSTDTQYF.

The gene calls are TRBV11-2 and TRBJ2-1; the D gene is possibly TRBD2 (7 bases). This CDR3 region has 15 residues. Looked up from germline, CDR1 is SGHAT and CDR2 is FQNNGV. V was clipped by 1 base and J by 6 bases, with 13 bases between them. The CDR3 protein is CASSLGRGGLNEQFF. The DNA for the CDR3 is TGTGCCAGCAGCTTAGGGAGGGGGGGCCTCAATGAGCAGTTCTTC.

V and J are TRBV28 and TRBJ2-7, with 11 bases that match TRBD1. Germline assignment: CDR1 MDHEN and CDR2 SYDVKM. This CDR3 has 14 residues. Trimming cost V 4 bases and J 2 bases; bases outside gene matches: 1. The CDR3 sequence: CASSSGQGAYEQYF. The CDR3 region has the DNA TGTGCCAGCAGTTCGGGACAGGGGGCCTACGAGCAGTACTTC.